The 29 T cell receptor beta chains reported below all come from one sample, sequenced in a study of cytomegalovirus exposure and HLA in healthy donors. PCR used 60 Vbeta primers and 13 Jbeta primers. TCRdb keeps only in-frame clones here, not all; method: immunoSEQ multiplex PCR. The sample shows over 130,000 clones, around 80% of them seen only once. The sequenced material came from PBMCs. The receptors were sampled from a man aged 25-45 years in good health and CMV-seropositive.

This clone was recorded only once. The DNA for the CDR3 is TGTGCCAGCAGCTTAAGGTTCGCGGGAGCGGCCTACGAGCAGTACTTC. It translates to CASSLRFAGAAYEQYF. V is TRBV7-8 and J is TRBJ2-7, with TRBD2 matching over 7 bases. CDR3 length equals 16 residues. CDR1 is SGHVS, CDR2 FQNEAQ, per germline. The trim removed 2 bases at V and 2 bases at J, leaving 9 bases unmatched.

This chain connects TRBV7-6 to TRBJ1-5; D perhaps matches TRBD1 (5 bases). This CDR3 contains 19 residues. Per germline, CDR1 SGHVS and CDR2 FNYEAQ. Trimming took 5 bases from V and 0 from J, leaving 23 bases between them. The CDR3 is CASSTPGGTKRYSNQPQHF. CDR3 DNA: TGTGCCAGCAGCACCCCGGGGGGGACGAAAAGGTATAGCAATCAGCCCCAGCATTTT.

The chain employs TRBV27 and TRBJ1-5; TRBD1 matches 7 bases. The length of the CDR3 is 16 residues. Germline CDR1 reads MNHEY; CDR2 reads SMNVEV (reference sequence). With V trimmed by 5 bases and J by 3 bases, 10 bases remained unmatched. The CDR3 spells CASSPPGQQINQPQHF. CDR3 DNA sequence: TGTGCCAGCAGTCCCCCGGGACAGCAAATCAATCAGCCCCAGCATTTT.

V and J are TRBV5-6 and TRBJ1-1; no clear D gene. Germline V gene lookup returns CDR1 SGHDT and CDR2 YYEEEE. The CDR3 consists of 14 residues. V shed 2 bases and J shed 0 bases, with 8 bases lying between them. In nucleotides, the CDR3 is TGTGCCAGCAGCTTTTGGCAGATGAACACTGAAGCTTTCTTT. It codes for CASSFWQMNTEAFF.

This chain joins TRBV13 and TRBJ1-2, with 7 bases matching TRBD1. CDR1 and CDR2 from the germline V gene are PRHDT and FYEKMQ (reference sequence). The CDR3 has 15 amino acids. Trimming at V came to 0 bases and at J to 4 bases, leaving 5 bases not matched to a gene. The CDR3 DNA reads TGTGCCAGCAGCTTAGGGGAGGGACAGTCCTATGGCTACACCTTC. Amino acids: CASSLGEGQSYGYTF.

A few counts support this clone. This chain links TRBV7-9 with TRBJ1-2, with D perhaps matching TRBD1 (6 bases). The ends were cut back, 1 base at V and 6 bases at J, with 12 bases in the middle. CDR1 and CDR2 from the germline V gene are SEHNR and FQNEAQ (reference sequence). There are 14 residues in the CDR3. In nucleotides, the CDR3 is TGTGCCAGCAGCTTAGAGCAGGGGCTGAATGGCTACACCTTC. It translates to CASSLEQGLNGYTF.

The rearrangement links TRBV5-1 to TRBJ2-7; TRBD1 matches 7 bases. This CDR3 contains 15 residues. Germline V gene lookup returns CDR1 SGHRS and CDR2 YFSETQ. V trimming: 4 bases; J trimming: 2 bases; junction bases outside the gene matches: 9. The CDR3 bases are TGCGCCAGCAGCCCCGGACAGGAACGGGCCTACGAGCAGTACTTC. The encoded protein is CASSPGQERAYEQYF.

This sequence joins TRBV19 and TRBJ2-7, with 11 positions matching TRBD1. CDR1 LNHDA and CDR2 SQIVND come from the germline V gene (reference sequence). The CDR3 loop spans 14 amino acids. J was trimmed by 4 bases and V by 6 bases; bases with no gene match: 5. CDR3 sequence: CASSLGQGAYEQYF. Written as DNA, the CDR3 is TGTGCCAGTAGCTTAGGACAGGGGGCTTACGAGCAGTACTTC.

V is TRBV9 and J is TRBJ2-1; 9 positions agree with TRBD2. Germline values: CDR1 SGDLS, CDR2 YYNGEE. V lost 2 bases to trimming and J lost 4 bases; unmatched junction nucleotides: 4. The CDR3 is 15 residues long. The CDR3 nucleotides are TGTGCCAGCAGCGTTGGCGGGAGGGGTTACAATGAGCAGTTCTTC. As protein: CASSVGGRGYNEQFF.

This chain links TRBV6-5 with TRBJ2-7; 8 bases are a match to TRBD1. V lost 6 bases, J lost 4 bases, and 11 bases stayed unmatched. In germline, CDR1 is MNHEY, CDR2 SVGAGI. This CDR3 region has 15 residues. The CDR3 spells CASSPGQGPGYEQYF. CDR3 coding DNA: TGTGCCAGCAGCCCCGGACAGGGCCCAGGGTACGAGCAGTACTTC.

This chain joins TRBV5-6 and TRBJ2-5, with 9 bases lining up with TRBD2. V shed 3 bases and J 4 bases; nucleotides not matched to a gene: 16. This CDR3 region has 18 residues. Looked up from germline, CDR1 is SGHDT and CDR2 is YYEEEE. The CDR3 here is CASSSPLEASGKGETQYF. In nucleotides, the CDR3 is TGTGCCAGCAGCTCGCCCCTGGAGGCTAGCGGGAAGGGAGAGACCCAGTACTTC.

This clone was observed a handful of times. The V call is TRBV28, the J call TRBJ1-2; 7 bases fit TRBD1. Germline V gene sequence: CDR1 MDHEN, CDR2 SYDVKM. The CDR3 sequence is 16 residues long. V dropped 3 bases and J dropped 5; count of bases not matched to a gene: 12. The CDR3 spells CASSLDHDRDFYGYTF. Written as DNA, the CDR3 is TGTGCCAGCAGTTTGGACCACGACAGGGACTTTTATGGCTACACCTTC.

The chain has TRBV6-5 and TRBJ1-1; 10 bases are shared with TRBD1. Germline V lookup: CDR1 MNHEY, CDR2 SVGAGI. The CDR3 spans 15 residues. Unmatched junction bases numbered 1, after V lost 2 bases and J lost 1 base. The CDR3 bases are TGTGCCAGCAGTTACGACAGGGGGCAGAACACTGAAGCTTTCTTT. It codes for CASSYDRGQNTEAFF.

The V gene is TRBV28, the J gene TRBJ2-1; D is undetermined. Germline lookup yields CDR1 MDHEN and CDR2 SYDVKM. CDR3 length: 15 amino acids. Between the trimmed V and J ends, which lost 3 bases and 3 bases, there was a span of 12 bases. CDR3 residues: CASSFETNDYNEQFF. CDR3 in DNA: TGTGCCAGCAGTTTTGAGACAAATGACTACAATGAGCAGTTCTTC.

The CDR3 loop is CASSIAQRNTEAFF. CDR3 coding DNA: TGTGCCAGTAGTATAGCACAGAGAAACACTGAAGCTTTCTTT. The chain joins TRBV19 to TRBJ1-1, with no clear D. This CDR3 region has 14 residues. Germline CDR1 LNHDA, CDR2 SQIVND (reference sequence). With 1 base removed from V and 2 bases from J, the gap between germline ends came to 8 bases.

This chain links TRBV7-8 with TRBJ2-6; D perhaps matches TRBD1 (5 bases). There are 16 residues in the CDR3. V gave up 0 bases and J gave up 4 bases, with 10 bases separating them. CDR1 is SGHVS, CDR2 FQNEAQ, per germline. The CDR3 is CASSLAHRFGANVLTF. In DNA, the CDR3 is TGTGCCAGCAGCTTAGCCCACAGGTTCGGGGCCAACGTCCTGACTTTC.

This chain's CDR3 is CASSPQGDTQYF. CDR3 DNA sequence: TGTGCCAGCTCACCACAGGGGGATACGCAGTATTTT. The gene calls are TRBV18 and TRBJ2-3; D is possibly TRBD1 (5 bases). There are 12 residues in the CDR3. Per the germline V gene, CDR1 is KGHSH and CDR2 is LQKENI. V was clipped by 1 base and J by 6 bases, with 5 bases between them.

This clone appeared once. This chain uses TRBV11-3 with TRBJ1-4; possible D gene TRBD1, 5 bases. Trimming removed 5 bases at V and 0 bases at J, with 13 bases between. Germline CDR1 SGHNT, CDR2 YENEEA. The CDR3 runs to 16 residues. CDR3 region: CASSPRTPATNEKLFF. CDR3 nucleotide sequence: TGTGCCAGCAGCCCACGGACACCCGCAACTAATGAAAAACTGTTTTTT.

The V gene is TRBV5-4, the J gene TRBJ2-3, with TRBD2 matching over 7 bases. The CDR3 covers 14 residues. Germline V gives CDR1 SGHNT, CDR2 YYREEE (reference sequence). J lost 3 bases, V lost 7 bases, and 8 bases had no gene match. DNA for the CDR3: TGTGCCAGCCGGCCCGGCGGGAGAACAGATACGCAGTATTTT. It specifies CASRPGGRTDTQYF.

This clone was seen a single time. In the same sample, other DNA sequences code for this CDR3. The rearrangement joins TRBV6-5 to TRBJ1-5; 8 bases fit TRBD1. CDR3 size: 15 residues. CDR1 is MNHEY and CDR2 is SVGAGI in the germline V gene. The V segment lost 5 bases and the J segment 0 bases; nucleotides outside the gene matches: 3. CDR3 residues: CASSPDRGSNQPQHF. CDR3 sequence (DNA): TGTGCCAGCAGTCCCGACAGGGGTAGCAATCAGCCCCAGCATTTT.

The V call is TRBV6-1, the J call TRBJ2-2; D uncertain. Germline V CDR1 and CDR2: MNHNS, SASEGT. The CDR3 consists of 13 residues. V gave up 4 bases and J gave up 1 base, with 4 bases separating them. For the CDR3, the DNA is TGTGCCAGCAGTGGAGAGAACACCGGGGAGCTGTTTTTT. The encoded protein is CASSGENTGELFF.

The rearrangement joins TRBV19 to TRBJ2-1; 8 nucleotides agree with TRBD1. The trim removed 5 bases at V and 8 bases at J, leaving 17 bases unmatched. This CDR3 spans 17 amino acids. Looked up from germline, CDR1 is LNHDA and CDR2 is SQIVND (reference sequence). CDR3 amino acids: CASSSPGGDRGLYEQFF. CDR3 nucleotides: TGTGCCAGTAGTTCCCCGGGTGGAGACAGGGGTCTCTATGAGCAGTTCTTC. Based on the CDR3 plus reference TRBV19 and TRBJ2-1, the full variable domain is DGGITQSPKYLFRKEGQNVTLSCEQNLNHDAMYWYRQDPGQGLRLIYYSQIVNDFQKGDIAEGYSVSREKKESFPLTVTSAQKNPTAFYLCASSSPGGDRGLYEQFFGPGTRLTVL.

The chain carries TRBV5-1 and TRBJ1-1; D may be TRBD1 (6 bases). Germline loops: CDR1 SGHRS, CDR2 YFSETQ. CDR3 size: 14 residues. Trimming stripped 4 bases from V and 4 bases from J, with 14 bases between. CDR3 in amino acids: CASSTLQGSTEAFF. Here the CDR3 DNA reads TGCGCCAGCAGCACTTTACAGGGAAGCACTGAAGCTTTCTTT.

The chain couples TRBV19 to TRBJ2-1; the match to TRBD2 covers 11 bases. This CDR3 is built from 15 residues. The ends lost 5 bases at V and 7 bases at J; junction bases unmatched: 7. Per the germline V gene, CDR1 is LNHDA and CDR2 is SQIVND (reference sequence). The CDR3 reads CASSQEGLAANEQFF. The CDR3 coding sequence is TGTGCCAGTAGTCAGGAGGGACTAGCGGCAAATGAGCAGTTCTTC.

With respect to this clone: The junction does not match germline at one end; this may be a read error. The chain joins TRBV7-3 to TRBJ2-2; 9 nucleotides agree with TRBD1. The CDR3 sequence is 15 residues long. CDR1 and CDR2 (germline): SGHTA, FQGTGA. The CDR3 loop is CASSSQGAGTGGLFF. Here the CDR3 DNA reads TGTGCCAGCAGCTCACAGGGGGCTGGGACCGGGGGGCTGTTTTTT. Full variable domain (remainder filled in from reference TRBV7-3 and TRBJ2-2): GAGVSQTPSNKVTEKGKYVELRCDPISGHTALYWYRQSLGQGPEFLIYFQGTGAADDSGLPNDRFFAVRPEGSVSTLKIQRTERGDSAVYLCASSSQGAGTGGLFFGEGSRLTVL.

V is TRBV7-6 and J is TRBJ2-2; TRBD1 aligns across 10 bases. In germline, CDR1 is SGHVS, CDR2 FNYEAQ. This CDR3 contains 15 residues. Trimming cost V 5 bases and J 7 bases; bases outside gene matches: 7. The CDR3, as DNA: TGTGCCAGCAGCCACGGACAGGGGGGTGTCGGGGAGCTGTTTTTT. It encodes CASSHGQGGVGELFF.

The chain carries TRBV4-2 and TRBJ2-5; 13 bases line up with TRBD2. V lost 2 bases, J lost 5 bases, and 2 bases stayed unmatched. The germline V gene encodes CDR1 LGHNA and CDR2 YNFKEQ. The CDR3 spans 15 residues. The DNA for the CDR3 is TGTGCCAGCAGCCAAAGGACTAGCGGGAGTGAGACCCAGTACTTC. This translates into CASSQRTSGSETQYF.

This clone was seen a single time. The rearrangement uses TRBV7-3 and TRBJ2-5; D possibly corresponds to TRBD1 (6 bases). Per germline, CDR1 SGHTA and CDR2 FQGTGA. V was shortened by 1 base and J by 5 bases, with 8 bases between the two germline ends. This CDR3 spans 13 amino acids. The CDR3 loop reads CASSLMQGETQYF. In DNA, the CDR3 is TGTGCCAGCAGCTTAATGCAGGGGGAGACCCAGTACTTC.

J is TRBJ1-5 and V is TRBV7-9, with D unresolved. The CDR3 extends over 17 amino acids. Germline V gene sequence: CDR1 SEHNR, CDR2 FQNEAQ (reference sequence). With 1 base removed from V and 5 bases from J, the gap between germline ends came to 18 bases. This CDR3 is CASSLGRQDRWDQPQHF. DNA of the CDR3: TGTGCCAGCAGCTTAGGTAGGCAGGATCGGTGGGATCAGCCCCAGCATTTT.